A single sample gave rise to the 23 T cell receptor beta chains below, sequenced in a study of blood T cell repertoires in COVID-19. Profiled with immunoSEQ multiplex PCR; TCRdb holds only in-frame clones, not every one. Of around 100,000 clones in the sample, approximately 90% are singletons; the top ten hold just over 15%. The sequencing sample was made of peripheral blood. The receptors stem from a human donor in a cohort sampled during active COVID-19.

The CDR3 is CASSQETSGRLNEQFF. In nucleotides, the CDR3 is TGTGCCAGCAGTCAAGAGACTAGCGGGAGGTTGAATGAGCAGTTCTTC. This chain links TRBV27 with TRBJ2-1; 13 nucleotides line up with TRBD2. V gave up 5 bases and J gave up 7 bases; unmatched junction bases: 8. The length of the CDR3 is 16 residues. Per the germline V gene, CDR1 is MNHEY and CDR2 is SMNVEV (reference sequence).

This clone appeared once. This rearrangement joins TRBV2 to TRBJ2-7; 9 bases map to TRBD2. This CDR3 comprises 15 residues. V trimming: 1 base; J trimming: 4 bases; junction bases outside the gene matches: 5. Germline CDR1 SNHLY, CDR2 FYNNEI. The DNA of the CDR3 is TGTGCCAGCAGTGAAGGTAGCGGGAGATCTTACGAGCAGTACTTC. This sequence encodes CASSEGSGRSYEQYF. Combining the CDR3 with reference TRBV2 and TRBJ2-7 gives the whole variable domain EPEVTQTPSHQVTQMGQEVILRCVPISNHLYFYWYRQILGQKVEFLVSFYNNEISEKSEIFDDQFSVERPDGSNFTLKIRSTKLEDSAMYFCASSEGSGRSYEQYFGPGTRLTVT.

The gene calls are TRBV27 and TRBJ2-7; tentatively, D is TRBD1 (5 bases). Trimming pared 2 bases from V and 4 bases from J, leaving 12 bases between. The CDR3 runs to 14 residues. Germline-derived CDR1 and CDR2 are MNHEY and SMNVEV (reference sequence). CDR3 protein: CASSLKQGPYEQYF. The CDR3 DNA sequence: TGTGCCAGCAGTTTAAAGCAGGGTCCGTACGAGCAGTACTTC.

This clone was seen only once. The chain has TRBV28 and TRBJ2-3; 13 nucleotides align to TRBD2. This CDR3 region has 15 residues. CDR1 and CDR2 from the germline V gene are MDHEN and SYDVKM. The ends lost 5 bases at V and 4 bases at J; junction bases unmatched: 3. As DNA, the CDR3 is TGTGCCAGCAGTATAGGACTAGCGGGAGCAGATACGCAGTATTTT. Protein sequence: CASSIGLAGADTQYF.

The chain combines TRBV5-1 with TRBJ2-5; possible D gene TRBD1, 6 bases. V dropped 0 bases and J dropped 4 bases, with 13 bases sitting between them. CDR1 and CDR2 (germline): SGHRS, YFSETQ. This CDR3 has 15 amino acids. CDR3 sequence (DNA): TGCGCCAGCAGCTTGGGGGGGCAGTTAGGAGAGACCCAGTACTTC. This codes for CASSLGGQLGETQYF.

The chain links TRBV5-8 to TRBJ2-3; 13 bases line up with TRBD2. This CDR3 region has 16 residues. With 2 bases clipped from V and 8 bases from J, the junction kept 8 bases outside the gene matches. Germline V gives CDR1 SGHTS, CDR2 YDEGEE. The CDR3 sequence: CASSFRTSGSPGTQYF. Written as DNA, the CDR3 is TGTGCCAGCAGCTTCCGGACTAGCGGGAGTCCGGGTACGCAGTATTTT.

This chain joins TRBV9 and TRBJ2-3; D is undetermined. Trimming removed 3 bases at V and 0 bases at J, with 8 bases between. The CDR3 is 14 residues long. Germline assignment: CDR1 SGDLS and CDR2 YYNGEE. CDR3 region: CASSAEKSTDTQYF. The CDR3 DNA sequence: TGTGCCAGCAGCGCAGAAAAAAGCACAGATACGCAGTATTTT.

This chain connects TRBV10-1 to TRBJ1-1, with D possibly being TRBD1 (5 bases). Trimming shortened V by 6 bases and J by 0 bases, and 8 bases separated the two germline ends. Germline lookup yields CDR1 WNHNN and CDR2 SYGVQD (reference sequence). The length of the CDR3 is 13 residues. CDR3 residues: CASRGQLNTEAFF. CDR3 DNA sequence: TGCGCCAGCAGAGGACAACTGAACACTGAAGCTTTCTTT.

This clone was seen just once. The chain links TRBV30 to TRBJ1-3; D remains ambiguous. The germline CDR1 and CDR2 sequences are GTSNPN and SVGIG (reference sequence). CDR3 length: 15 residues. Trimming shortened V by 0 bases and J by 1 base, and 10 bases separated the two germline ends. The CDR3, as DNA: TGTGCCTGGAGTGTCAAAGGAGGATCTGGAAACACCATATATTTT. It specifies CAWSVKGGSGNTIYF.

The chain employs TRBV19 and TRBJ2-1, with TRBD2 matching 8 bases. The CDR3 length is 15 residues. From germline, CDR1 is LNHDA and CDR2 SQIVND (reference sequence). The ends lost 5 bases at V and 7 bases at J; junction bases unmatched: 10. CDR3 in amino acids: CASSPVAGRGNEQFF. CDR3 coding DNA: TGTGCCAGTAGTCCCGTAGCGGGGAGGGGGAATGAGCAGTTCTTC.

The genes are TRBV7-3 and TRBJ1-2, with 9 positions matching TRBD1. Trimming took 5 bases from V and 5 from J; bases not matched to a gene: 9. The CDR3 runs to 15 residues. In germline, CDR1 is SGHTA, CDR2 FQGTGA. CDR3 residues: CASSKDGQGRYGYTF. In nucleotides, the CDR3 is TGTGCCAGCAGCAAAGATGGACAGGGGAGATATGGCTACACCTTC. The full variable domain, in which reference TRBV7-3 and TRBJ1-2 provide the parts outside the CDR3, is GAGVSQTPSNKVTEKGKYVELRCDPISGHTALYWYRQSLGQGPEFLIYFQGTGAADDSGLPNDRFFAVRPEGSVSTLKIQRTERGDSAVYLCASSKDGQGRYGYTFGSGTRLTVV.

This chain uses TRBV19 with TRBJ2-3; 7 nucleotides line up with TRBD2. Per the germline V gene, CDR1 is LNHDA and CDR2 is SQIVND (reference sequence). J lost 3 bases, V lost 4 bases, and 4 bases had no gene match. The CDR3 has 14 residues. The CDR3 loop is CASSTQGGTDTQYF. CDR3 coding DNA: TGTGCCAGTAGTACGCAGGGAGGGACAGATACGCAGTATTTT. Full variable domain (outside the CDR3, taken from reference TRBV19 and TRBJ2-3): DGGITQSPKYLFRKEGQNVTLSCEQNLNHDAMYWYRQDPGQGLRLIYYSQIVNDFQKGDIAEGYSVSREKKESFPLTVTSAQKNPTAFYLCASSTQGGTDTQYFGPGTRLTVL.

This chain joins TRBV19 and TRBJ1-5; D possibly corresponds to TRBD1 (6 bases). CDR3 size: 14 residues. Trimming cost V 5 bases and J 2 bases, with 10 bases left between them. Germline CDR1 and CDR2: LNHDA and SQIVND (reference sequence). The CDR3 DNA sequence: TGTGCCAGTAGTCCCCGACAGGGCAATCAGCCCCAGCATTTT. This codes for CASSPRQGNQPQHF.

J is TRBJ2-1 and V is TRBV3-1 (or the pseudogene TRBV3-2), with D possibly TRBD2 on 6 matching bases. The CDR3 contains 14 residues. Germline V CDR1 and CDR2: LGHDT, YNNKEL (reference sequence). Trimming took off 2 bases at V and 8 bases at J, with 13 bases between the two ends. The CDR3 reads CASSQLTSSHEQFF. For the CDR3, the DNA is TGTGCCAGCAGCCAATTGACTAGTTCCCATGAGCAGTTCTTC.

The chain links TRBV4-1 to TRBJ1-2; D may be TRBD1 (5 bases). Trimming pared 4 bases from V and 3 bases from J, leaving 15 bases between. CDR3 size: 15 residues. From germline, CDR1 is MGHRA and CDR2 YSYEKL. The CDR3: CASSRRTGFDYGYTF. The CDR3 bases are TGCGCCAGCAGCCGCAGAACAGGTTTTGACTATGGCTACACCTTC.

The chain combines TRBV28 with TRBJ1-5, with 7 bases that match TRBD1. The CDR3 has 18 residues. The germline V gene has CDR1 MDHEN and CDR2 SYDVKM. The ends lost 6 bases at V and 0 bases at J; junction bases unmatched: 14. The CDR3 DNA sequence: TGTGCCAGCAGAGATCTGACAGGGATTGAGTATAGCAATCAGCCCCAGCATTTT. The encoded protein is CASRDLTGIEYSNQPQHF.

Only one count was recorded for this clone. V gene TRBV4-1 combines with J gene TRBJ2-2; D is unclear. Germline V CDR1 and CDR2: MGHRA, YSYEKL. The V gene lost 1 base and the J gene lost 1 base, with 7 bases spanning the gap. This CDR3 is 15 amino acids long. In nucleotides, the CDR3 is TGCGCCAGCAGCCAAGTCTTAGTGAACACCGGGGAGCTGTTTTTT. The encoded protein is CASSQVLVNTGELFF.

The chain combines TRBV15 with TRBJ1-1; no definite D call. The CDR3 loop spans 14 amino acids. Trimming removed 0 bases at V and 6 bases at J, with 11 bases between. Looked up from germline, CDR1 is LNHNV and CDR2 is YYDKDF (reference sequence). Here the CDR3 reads CATSRDLAGSEAFF. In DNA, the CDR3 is TGTGCCACCAGCAGAGACCTAGCCGGTTCTGAAGCTTTCTTT.

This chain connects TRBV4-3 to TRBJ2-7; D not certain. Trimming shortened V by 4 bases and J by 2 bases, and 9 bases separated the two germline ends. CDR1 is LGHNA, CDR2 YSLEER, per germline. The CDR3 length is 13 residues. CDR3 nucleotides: TGCGCCAGCAGCCGAGACAACACCTACGAGCAGTACTTC. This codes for CASSRDNTYEQYF.

The CDR3 DNA reads TGTGCCAGCAGGGGCGCGCGAGCCGCAGGGGATGCGAGGACCCTCCACTTT. It specifies CASRGARAAGDARTLHF. The chain employs TRBV2 and TRBJ1-6, with D perhaps TRBD1 (6 bases). Germline V gene lookup returns CDR1 SNHLY and CDR2 FYNNEI. The V end lost 6 bases, the J end lost 14 bases, and 29 bases lay between the germline ends. CDR3 length: 17 amino acids.

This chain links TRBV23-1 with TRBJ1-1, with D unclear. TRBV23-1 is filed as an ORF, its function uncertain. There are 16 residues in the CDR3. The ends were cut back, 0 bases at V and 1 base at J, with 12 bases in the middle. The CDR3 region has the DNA TGCGCCAGCAGTCAATCAGGAGGGCCCTGGAACACTGAAGCTTTCTTT. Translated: CASSQSGGPWNTEAFF.

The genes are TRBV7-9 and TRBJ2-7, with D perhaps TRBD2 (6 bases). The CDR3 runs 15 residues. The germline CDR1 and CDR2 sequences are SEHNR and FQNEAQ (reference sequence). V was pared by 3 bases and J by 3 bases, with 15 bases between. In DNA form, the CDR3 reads TGTGCCAGCAGCTTCATGGAGGGCCGGGGCTACGAGCAGTACTTC. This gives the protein CASSFMEGRGYEQYF.

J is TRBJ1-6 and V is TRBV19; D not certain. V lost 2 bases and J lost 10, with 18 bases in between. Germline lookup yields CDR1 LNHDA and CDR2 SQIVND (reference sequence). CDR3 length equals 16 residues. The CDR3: CASSIPGGAAGSPLHF. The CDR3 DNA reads TGTGCCAGTAGTATACCCGGTGGAGCCGCGGGGTCACCCCTCCACTTT.